This T cell receptor beta chain was sequenced for a study of cytomegalovirus exposure and HLA in healthy donors. About the research overall: Earlier results showed 120 million or so unique TCR beta sequences derived from around 170 million T cells.

The germline CDR1 and CDR2 sequences are SQVTM and ANQGSEA. V lost 4 bases, J lost 1 base, and 8 bases stayed unmatched. The CDR3 loop spans 15 amino acids. PCR involved 60 Vbeta and 13 Jbeta primers. Assay used: immunoSEQ multiplex PCR; TCRdb lists only in-frame clones, some missing. The sample yields some 200,000 clones, roughly 9.4% seen once. The TCR originated in a woman in her 30s in good health and CMV-seropositive. This sequence joins TRBV29-1 and TRBJ2-7; 9 bases fit TRBD1. Sequencing input: PBMCs. CDR3 sequence: CSVGGQGRTSYEQYF. DNA for the CDR3: TGCAGCGTTGGGGGACAGGGTCGAACATCCTACGAGCAGTACTTC.